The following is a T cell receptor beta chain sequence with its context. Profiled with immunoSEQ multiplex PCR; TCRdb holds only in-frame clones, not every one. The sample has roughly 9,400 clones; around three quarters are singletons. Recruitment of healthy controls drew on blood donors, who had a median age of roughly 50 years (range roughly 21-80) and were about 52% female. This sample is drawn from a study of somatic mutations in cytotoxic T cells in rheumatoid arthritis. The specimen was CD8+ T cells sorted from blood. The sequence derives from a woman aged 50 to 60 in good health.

The CDR3 here is CASSQSFVDSVGEEKLFF. CDR3 sequence (DNA): TGTGCCAGCAGCCAATCCTTTGTTGACTCGGTAGGGGAAGAAAAACTGTTTTTT. The rearrangement joins TRBV16 to TRBJ1-4; a possible D gene is TRBD1 (5 bases). The CDR3 spans 18 residues. The ends were cut back, 0 bases at V and 8 bases at J, with 22 bases in the middle. The V gene's germline CDR1 is KGHSY and CDR2 FQNENV. Supplemented by reference TRBV16 and TRBJ1-4, the full variable domain reads GEEVAQTPKHLVRGEGQKAKLYCAPIKGHSYVFWYQQVLKNEFKFLISFQNENVFDETGMPKERFSAKCLPNSPCSLEIQATKLEDSAVYFCASSQSFVDSVGEEKLFFGSGTQLSVL.